This entry describes one TCR beta chain. Its cognate antigen is unknown. Germline V gene sequence: CDR1 SGHTA, CDR2 FQGNSA. The CDR3 consists of 16 residues. V gave up 5 bases and J gave up 0 bases, with 17 bases separating them. Donors were nominally healthy when sampled, though unrecorded immune exposures were likely. Vbeta (60) and Jbeta (13) primers were used in the PCR. Assay used: immunoSEQ multiplex PCR; TCRdb lists only in-frame clones, some missing. The sample consists of over 100,000 clones, less than 80% of them appearing once. The data originate from a study of cytomegalovirus exposure and HLA in healthy donors. Points from the study as a whole: The authors later found HLA-associated TCR beta chains more clonally expanded than equally common others.

Sequencing was performed on PBMCs. The V and J genes are TRBV7-2 and TRBJ2-7, with D possibly TRBD2 on 6 matching bases. This clonotype was sampled from a man aged 45-60 years in good health and CMV-seropositive. CDR3 amino acids: CASSLSRDLSSYEQYF. The CDR3 DNA sequence: TGTGCCAGCAGCCTAAGCCGGGACTTAAGCTCCTACGAGCAGTACTTC.